Listed below are T cell receptor beta chains from one sample, sequenced in a study of beta chain features in type 1 diabetes. The method was immunoSEQ multiplex PCR; TCRdb's version includes in-frame clones alone and lacks a portion of them. The table includes 300,000 to 350,000 clones, roughly 9% detected once. Material: central memory CD4+ T cells from blood. These receptors were collected from a man aged 25-40 years with type 1 diabetes. Each CDR3 is given with its conserved first and last residue. The order of the fields is clone size, V gene, D gene, CDR3 length, J gene, CDR3 DNA, CDR3 protein. A D gene is named only where the DNA matches it firmly. A row's size may be missing; if present it is once, few, many or a size class.

size: few; V: TRBV25-1; D: TRBD1; length: 15; J: TRBJ1-5; DNA: TGTGCCAGCAGTGAAAGGGGGACAGAGAATCAGCCCCAGCATTTT; CDR3: CASSERGTENQPQHF
size: NA; V: TRBV4-3; D: NA; length: 17; J: TRBJ1-3; DNA: TGCGCCAGCAGCCCAACGGCAGGCCGGCCCTCTGGAAACACCATATATTTT; CDR3: CASSPTAGRPSGNTIYF
size: few; V: TRBV5-1; D: TRBD1; length: 14; J: TRBJ2-7; DNA: TGCGCCAGCAGCTCCCGGACAGGTACCTACGAGCAGTACTTC; CDR3: CASSSRTGTYEQYF
size: NA; V: TRBV6-5; D: TRBD1; length: 14; J: TRBJ2-7; DNA: TGTGCCAGCAGTTACTCGCGGACAGGGGGCGAGCAGTACTTC; CDR3: CASSYSRTGGEQYF
size: NA; V: TRBV5-6; D: NA; length: 11; J: TRBJ2-7; DNA: TGTGCCAGCAGGCTTAGCGGCGAGCAGTACTTC; CDR3: CASRLSGEQYF
size: NA; V: TRBV2; D: NA; length: 13; J: TRBJ2-5; DNA: TGTGCCAGCACGCCGGACCTTCTAGGGTCCCAGTACTTC; CDR3: CASTPDLLGSQYF
size: few; V: TRBV4-2; D: NA; length: 15; J: TRBJ1-2; DNA: TGTGCCAGCAGCCAAGATCTCGCAGGGAGCGGTGGCTACACCTTC; CDR3: CASSQDLAGSGGYTF
size: NA; V: TRBV5-1; D: NA; length: 14; J: TRBJ1-6; DNA: TGCGCCAGCGCAAGGGACCGACAAAATTCACCCCTCCACTTT; CDR3: CASARDRQNSPLHF
size: NA; V: TRBV7-2; D: NA; length: 12; J: TRBJ1-2; DNA: TGTGCCAGCAGCCCGAGGGGCTATGGCTACACCTTC; CDR3: CASSPRGYGYTF
size: few; V: TRBV7-2; D: NA; length: 14; J: TRBJ1-2; DNA: TGTGCCAGCAGCTTAGCGGGGATACCCTATGGCTACACCTTC; CDR3: CASSLAGIPYGYTF
size: few; V: TRBV7-2; D: TRBD2; length: 16; J: TRBJ2-5; DNA: TGTGCCAGCAGCCCTAGACCTAGCGGGGGTCGAGAGACCCAGTACTTC; CDR3: CASSPRPSGGRETQYF
size: few; V: TRBV5-4; D: TRBD2; length: 17; J: TRBJ2-2; DNA: TGTGCCAGCAGCCACTCCCCCACCGCGGGGGAGACCGGGGAGCTGTTTTTT; CDR3: CASSHSPTAGETGELFF
size: NA; V: TRBV29-1; D: NA; length: 12; J: TRBJ2-7; DNA: TGCAGCGTTGAAGACAACCACTACGAGCAGTACTTC; CDR3: CSVEDNHYEQYF
size: NA; V: TRBV6-5; D: TRBD2; length: 11; J: TRBJ2-1; DNA: TGTGCCAGCAGGACCACGGGGGGACAGTTCTTC; CDR3: CASRTTGGQFF
size: few; V: TRBV7-9; D: NA; length: 11; J: TRBJ1-1; DNA: TGTGCCAGCAGCTTAGACCAGGAAGCTTTCTTT; CDR3: CASSLDQEAFF
size: many; V: TRBV28; D: NA; length: 15; J: TRBJ2-7; DNA: TGTGCCAGCAGTTCCACTCCCGACAGGTCCCACGAGCAGTACTTC; CDR3: CASSSTPDRSHEQYF
size: NA; V: TRBV21-1; D: NA; length: 15; J: TRBJ2-7; DNA: TGTGCCAGCAGCAAAGTGGTAGGACAAATATACGAGCAGTACTTC; CDR3: CASSKVVGQIYEQYF
size: NA; V: TRBV11-2; D: TRBD1; length: 13; J: TRBJ2-7; DNA: TGTGCCAGCAGCTTAGGCCCCGACAGGGTACAGTACTTC; CDR3: CASSLGPDRVQYF
size: few; V: TRBV10-3; D: NA; length: 15; J: TRBJ1-6; DNA: TGTGCCATCAGTGAGAGCAACAGGGCGGAGTCACCCCTCCACTTT; CDR3: CAISESNRAESPLHF
size: NA; V: TRBV5-6; D: TRBD1; length: 14; J: TRBJ1-4; DNA: TGTGCCAGCAGCTTCCTACAGGGGGGAGAAAAACTGTTTTTT; CDR3: CASSFLQGGEKLFF
size: NA; V: TRBV11-2; D: NA; length: 14; J: TRBJ2-7; DNA: TGTGCCAGCAGCTTAGGGGTCCATTCCTACGAGCAGTACTTC; CDR3: CASSLGVHSYEQYF
size: NA; V: TRBV27; D: NA; length: 15; J: TRBJ1-5; DNA: TGTGCCAGCAGGTGGGGCGGTAATAGCAATCAGCCCCAGCATTTT; CDR3: CASRWGGNSNQPQHF
size: NA; V: TRBV19; D: NA; length: 18; J: TRBJ2-6; DNA: TGTGCCAGTAGTTCCTGGACCGGACGTTACTCTGGGGCCAACGTCCTGACTTTC; CDR3: CASSSWTGRYSGANVLTF
size: few; V: TRBV13; D: TRBD2; length: 18; J: TRBJ2-2; DNA: TGTGCCAGCAGCTTAAGGCCGAAGCGGGGGGCTAACACCGGGGAGCTGTTTTTT; CDR3: CASSLRPKRGANTGELFF